Reported below is one TCR beta chain. Its cognate antigen is unknown. The CDR3 extends over 15 amino acids. Germline lookup yields CDR1 SGHNT and CDR2 YYREEE (reference sequence). V gave up 4 bases and J gave up 0 bases; unmatched junction bases: 4. This sample is part of a study of cytomegalovirus exposure and HLA in healthy donors. General study points: While the bulk of TCR sequences proved rare, some public TCRs turned up in many donors.

PCR amplification relied on 60 Vbeta primers (plus 13 Jbeta primers). Clones were read by immunoSEQ multiplex PCR, and TCRdb kept only the in-frame ones, dropping some. The sample lists around 180,000 clones, approximately 81% seen once, with 2% to 3% in the top ten. This chain connects TRBV5-4 to TRBJ2-1, with TRBD2 matching 7 bases. This TCR was recovered from a male donor in good health and CMV-seronegative. Material: PBMCs. The CDR3 nucleotides are TGTGCCAGCAGCCCGGGGACTACCTCCTACAATGAGCAGTTCTTC. Protein product: CASSPGTTSYNEQFF.